This is a list of T cell receptor beta chains from one sample in a study of blood T cell repertoires in COVID-19. TCRdb's copy holds only in-frame clones and misses some; the assay was immunoSEQ multiplex PCR. The sample records 97,000 or so clones, approximately 92% being singletons. Sequencing was done on a sample of peripheral blood. Source of these receptors: a man aged 18 to 35 with acute or convalescent COVID-19. Both conserved end residues are part of each CDR3. Fields, in order: V gene, J gene, CDR3 protein.

v_gene: TRBV9
j_gene: TRBJ1-6
CDR3aa: CASSPGSSYNSPLHF

v_gene: TRBV20-1
j_gene: TRBJ2-7
CDR3aa: CSASVRTSGYEQYF

v_gene: TRBV3-1/TRBV3-2
j_gene: TRBJ2-5
CDR3aa: CASSQGTGTETQYF

v_gene: TRBV5-1
j_gene: TRBJ1-6
CDR3aa: CASSPAPGQGNSPLHF

v_gene: TRBV5-4
j_gene: TRBJ2-3
CDR3aa: CASSLGPGNTDTQYF

v_gene: TRBV18
j_gene: TRBJ1-5
CDR3aa: CASSPGVTGSNQPQHF

v_gene: TRBV19
j_gene: TRBJ1-1
CDR3aa: CASSIDYGQGGMNTEAFF

v_gene: TRBV19
j_gene: TRBJ1-2
CDR3aa: CASSMKGQRNYYGYTF

v_gene: TRBV30
j_gene: TRBJ1-1
CDR3aa: CAWKWSGIVNTEAFF

v_gene: TRBV18
j_gene: TRBJ1-2
CDR3aa: CASSPPSGGGAYGYTF

v_gene: TRBV27
j_gene: TRBJ2-3
CDR3aa: CASSLVLPTTDTQYF

v_gene: TRBV24-1
j_gene: TRBJ1-6
CDR3aa: CATSDSGTPDSPLHF

v_gene: TRBV18
j_gene: TRBJ2-7
CDR3aa: CASSPTGGRSYEQYF

v_gene: TRBV7-9
j_gene: TRBJ1-5
CDR3aa: CASSFTGDQPQHF

v_gene: TRBV6-2/TRBV6-3
j_gene: TRBJ2-2
CDR3aa: CASSRDIGTGELFF

v_gene: TRBV19
j_gene: TRBJ2-7
CDR3aa: CASSMQGYSYEQYF

v_gene: TRBV9
j_gene: TRBJ1-2
CDR3aa: CASSVVAGTNYGYTF

v_gene: TRBV7-2
j_gene: TRBJ2-1
CDR3aa: CASSLWTGGFNEQFF

v_gene: TRBV5-1
j_gene: TRBJ2-2
CDR3aa: CASSLEVSGNTGELFF

v_gene: TRBV6-6
j_gene: TRBJ1-5
CDR3aa: CASVIGGSPSYQPQHF

v_gene: TRBV2
j_gene: TRBJ1-3
CDR3aa: CASTQGLTGKTTRATGNTIYF

v_gene: TRBV20-1
j_gene: TRBJ2-1
CDR3aa: CSAASGKEQFF

v_gene: TRBV7-9
j_gene: TRBJ2-7
CDR3aa: CASSSGTYEQYF

v_gene: TRBV29-1
j_gene: TRBJ2-3
CDR3aa: CSVDQGLIESTQYF

v_gene: TRBV27
j_gene: TRBJ2-1
CDR3aa: CASSSIAGALGEQFF

v_gene: TRBV10-1
j_gene: TRBJ2-1
CDR3aa: CASSDASDRVINNEQFF

v_gene: TRBV11-2
j_gene: TRBJ1-1
CDR3aa: CASSFRDSGDTEAFF

v_gene: TRBV6-2/TRBV6-3
j_gene: TRBJ1-6
CDR3aa: CASSYSLPGGYNSPLHF

v_gene: TRBV5-4
j_gene: TRBJ1-1
CDR3aa: CASSLPGQENTEAFF

v_gene: TRBV7-9
j_gene: TRBJ1-4
CDR3aa: CASSFGTGGEKLFF

v_gene: TRBV6-5
j_gene: TRBJ1-3
CDR3aa: CASRGQGVSGNTIYF

v_gene: TRBV7-9
j_gene: TRBJ2-2
CDR3aa: CASSRQGFVDTGELFF

v_gene: TRBV6-5
j_gene: TRBJ2-1
CDR3aa: CASRRVNEQFF

v_gene: TRBV6-1
j_gene: TRBJ1-2
CDR3aa: CASSAGTGTILYGYTF

v_gene: TRBV24-1
j_gene: TRBJ1-2
CDR3aa: CATSAPFADRGLYGYTF

v_gene: TRBV5-1
j_gene: TRBJ1-2
CDR3aa: CASSLEYSAGPDYGYTF

v_gene: TRBV6-5
j_gene: TRBJ2-2
CDR3aa: CASRTGGRVGELFF

v_gene: TRBV2
j_gene: TRBJ2-7
CDR3aa: CASSGSEQYF

v_gene: TRBV7-9
j_gene: TRBJ2-7
CDR3aa: CASSLVTSDEQYF

v_gene: TRBV6-5
j_gene: TRBJ1-2
CDR3aa: CASSYTMVDRAYGYTF

v_gene: TRBV6-2/TRBV6-3
j_gene: TRBJ1-1
CDR3aa: CASSNRDRGTEAFF

v_gene: TRBV2
j_gene: TRBJ1-4
CDR3aa: CASSAGRPGARASVKLFF

v_gene: TRBV5-1
j_gene: TRBJ1-1
CDR3aa: CASSLGQGFKGTEAFF

v_gene: TRBV5-1
j_gene: TRBJ2-3
CDR3aa: CASSSSGGRTDTQYF

v_gene: TRBV6-4
j_gene: TRBJ1-2
CDR3aa: CASSAVQGAGGYTF

v_gene: TRBV15
j_gene: TRBJ1-4
CDR3aa: CATSRDSHNEKLFF

v_gene: TRBV19
j_gene: TRBJ2-6
CDR3aa: CASSILGQGASGANVLTF

v_gene: TRBV15
j_gene: TRBJ1-2
CDR3aa: CATGRTGSLFPYGYTF

v_gene: TRBV18
j_gene: TRBJ1-5
CDR3aa: CASSPGTGPGQPQHF

v_gene: TRBV20-1
j_gene: TRBJ1-2
CDR3aa: CSAGDRGGYTF

v_gene: TRBV19
j_gene: TRBJ1-5
CDR3aa: CASSSGGGWGNQPQHF

v_gene: TRBV19
j_gene: TRBJ1-1
CDR3aa: CASSIIVIRWIGQGAIRAEAFF

v_gene: TRBV5-1
j_gene: TRBJ2-1
CDR3aa: CASSPPGTRYNEQFF

v_gene: TRBV13
j_gene: TRBJ2-2
CDR3aa: CASSSDSDSALPGELFF

v_gene: TRBV7-2
j_gene: TRBJ1-1
CDR3aa: CASSFTQKAFF

v_gene: TRBV5-1
j_gene: TRBJ2-3
CDR3aa: CASRLAGDSTDTQYF

v_gene: TRBV14
j_gene: TRBJ2-5
CDR3aa: CASSQDLNSKETQYF

v_gene: TRBV7-9
j_gene: TRBJ2-5
CDR3aa: CASSLDLETQYF

v_gene: TRBV7-9
j_gene: TRBJ2-7
CDR3aa: CASSAAGPLVPYEQYF

v_gene: TRBV11-3
j_gene: TRBJ1-1
CDR3aa: CASSLEQDTEAFF